This T cell receptor (beta chain) comes out of a study of T cell repertoires in cytomegalovirus infection. Trimming pared 2 bases from V and 5 bases from J, leaving 12 bases between. Per the germline V gene, CDR1 is MNHEY and CDR2 is SVGEGT. CDR3 length equals 14 residues. Each CDR3 protein is one row after TCRdb ran MiXCR on the reads. The sample lists roughly 230,000 distinct CDR3 sequences, more than 9% occurring once. This clonotype was detected many times. The rearrangement uses TRBV6-2 or TRBV6-3 and TRBJ2-5, with no clear D. Material for sequencing was PBMCs. The sequence was obtained from a human donor in good health (CMV status not recorded). Some clones in this sample may be carry-over from other donors' samples. Here the CDR3 reads CASSYLRVRETQYF. DNA for the CDR3: TGTGCCAGCAGTTACCTTCGGGTTAGGGAGACCCAGTACTTC.